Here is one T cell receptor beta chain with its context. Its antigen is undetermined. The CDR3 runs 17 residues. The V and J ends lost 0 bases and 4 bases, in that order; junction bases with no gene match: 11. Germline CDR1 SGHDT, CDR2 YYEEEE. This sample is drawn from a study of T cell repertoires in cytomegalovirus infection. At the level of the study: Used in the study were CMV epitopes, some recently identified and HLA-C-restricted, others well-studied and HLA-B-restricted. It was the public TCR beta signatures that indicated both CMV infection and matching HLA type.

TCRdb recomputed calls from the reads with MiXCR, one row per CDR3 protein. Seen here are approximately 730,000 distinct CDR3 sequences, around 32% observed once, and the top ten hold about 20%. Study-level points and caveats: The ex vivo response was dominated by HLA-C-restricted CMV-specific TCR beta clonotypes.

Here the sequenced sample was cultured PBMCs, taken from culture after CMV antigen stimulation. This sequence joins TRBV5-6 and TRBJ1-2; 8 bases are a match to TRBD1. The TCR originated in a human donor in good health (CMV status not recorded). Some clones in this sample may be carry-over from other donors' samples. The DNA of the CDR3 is TGTGCCAGCAGCTTGGACAGGGGCCGGGACAGGTCCTATGGCTACACCTTC. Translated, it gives CASSLDRGRDRSYGYTF.